Listed here are 3 T cell receptor beta chains from one sample, sequenced in a study of T cells in women clearing cervical HPV infection. The table came from immunoSEQ multiplex PCR; TCRdb's copy has only in-frame clones and leaves some out. The sample table includes under 45,000 clones. The specimen sequenced was blood buffy coat. These receptor sequences come from a woman aged 18-70 years with a cervical HPV16 infection that either progressed to CIN3+ or cleared (not recorded which).

In regard to this clone: Sequencing ends 3 residues short of the CDR3 end; the germline J gene provides the rest. This chain joins TRBV5-1 and TRBJ1-1; D is undetermined. Trimming shortened V by 6 bases and J by 1 base, and 10 bases separated the two germline ends. Germline CDR1 SGHRS, CDR2 YFSETQ. The CDR3 contains 13 residues. The DNA read from the CDR3 is TGCGCCAGCACCCTAGACGGGAACACTGAA. The encoded protein is CASTLDGNTE. The whole CDR3 region reads CASTLDGNTEAFF.

Concerning this clone: Sequencing ends 3 residues short of the CDR3 end; the germline J gene provides the rest. This sequence joins TRBV20-1 and TRBJ1-4, with D uncertain. Germline V CDR1 and CDR2: DFQATT, SNEGSKA (reference sequence). CDR3 size: 12 residues. Trimming left V 4 bases short and J 7 bases short, with 10 bases between. This CDR3 reads CSATHTGEKLFF. The sequenced CDR3 bases are TGCAGTGCTACCCACACGGGTGAAAAA.

As to this clone: The CDR3 end is not reached by the read, which stops 3 residues before it; the germline J gene fills it in. V and J are TRBV7-9 and TRBJ1-1; TRBD1 might be the D (6 bases). Trimming cost V 4 bases and J 5 bases, with 14 bases left between them. The CDR3 runs 14 residues. CDR1 and CDR2 from the germline V gene are SEHNR and FQNEAQ (reference sequence). CDR3 sequence reads: CASSSLRGWTEAFF. Partial CDR3 DNA: TGTGCCAGCAGCTCTCTCAGGGGTTGGACTGAA.